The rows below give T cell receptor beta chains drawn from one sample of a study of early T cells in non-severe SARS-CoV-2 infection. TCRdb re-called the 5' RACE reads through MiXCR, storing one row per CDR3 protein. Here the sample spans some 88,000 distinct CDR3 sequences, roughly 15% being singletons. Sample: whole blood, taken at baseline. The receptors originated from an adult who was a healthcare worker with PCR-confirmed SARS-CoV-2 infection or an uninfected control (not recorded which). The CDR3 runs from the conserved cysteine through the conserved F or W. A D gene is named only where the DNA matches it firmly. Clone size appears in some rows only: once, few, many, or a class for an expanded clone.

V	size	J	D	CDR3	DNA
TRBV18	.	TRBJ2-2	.	CASSPRRLNTGELFF	TGTGCCAGCTCACCGCGTCGGCTTAACACCGGGGAGCTGTTTTTT
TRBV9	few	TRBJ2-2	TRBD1	CASSARDRVNTGELFF	TGTGCCAGCAGCGCTCGAGACAGGGTAAACACCGGGGAGCTGTTTTTT
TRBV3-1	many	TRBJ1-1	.	CASSQDAGGTEAFF	TGTGCCAGCAGCCAAGATGCGGGGGGCACTGAAGCTTTCTTT
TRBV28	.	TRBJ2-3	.	CASAGTVTDTQYF	TGTGCCAGTGCGGGGACAGTCACAGATACGCAGTATTTT
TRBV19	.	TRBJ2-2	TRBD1	CASSSRDREILNLNTGELFF	TGTGCCAGTAGTTCCCGGGACAGGGAGATCTTGAACCTAAACACCGGGGAGCTGTTTTTT
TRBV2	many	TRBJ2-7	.	CASSDGGYYEQYF	TGTGCCAGCAGTGACGGAGGTTACTACGAGCAGTACTTC
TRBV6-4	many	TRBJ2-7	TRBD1	CASSSDRGYEQYF	TGTGCCAGCTCCTCTGACAGGGGCTACGAGCAGTACTTC
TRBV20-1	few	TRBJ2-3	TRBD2	CSALPALAGGPVDTQYF	TGCAGTGCCCTCCCCGCGTTGGCGGGAGGGCCTGTAGATACGCAGTATTTT
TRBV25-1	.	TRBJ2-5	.	CATGLARGETQYF	TGTGCAACGGGGCTAGCGCGGGGAGAGACCCAGTACTTC
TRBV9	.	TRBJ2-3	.	CASSELAWRDTDTQYF	TGTGCCAGCAGCGAGCTTGCGTGGCGGGACACAGATACGCAGTATTTT
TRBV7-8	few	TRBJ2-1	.	CASSLEQQSKNEQFF	TGTGCCAGCAGCTTAGAACAGCAAAGTAAAAATGAGCAGTTCTTC
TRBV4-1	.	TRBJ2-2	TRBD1	CASSLSRTGGSGELFF	TGCGCCAGCAGCCTATCAAGGACAGGGGGTTCCGGGGAGCTGTTTTTT
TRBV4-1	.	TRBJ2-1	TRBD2	CASSPLAESSYNEQFF	TGCGCCAGCAGCCCACTAGCGGAAAGCTCCTACAATGAGCAGTTCTTC
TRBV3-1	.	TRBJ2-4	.	CASSQGGGFKNIQYF	TGTGCCAGCAGCCAAGGGGGTGGATTCAAAAACATTCAGTACTTC
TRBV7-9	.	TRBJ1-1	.	CASSPRSGVTEAFF	TGTGCCAGCAGCCCCCGAAGCGGGGTTACTGAAGCTTTCTTT
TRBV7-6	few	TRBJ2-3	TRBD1	CASSSMGQSTDTQYF	TGTGCCAGCAGCTCAATGGGACAGAGCACAGATACGCAGTATTTT
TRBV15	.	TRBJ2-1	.	CATSSAPGNEQFF	TGTGCCACCAGCAGTGCTCCAGGCAATGAGCAGTTCTTC
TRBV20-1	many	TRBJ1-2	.	CSARDLIDGYTF	TGCAGTGCTAGAGACCTTATTGATGGCTACACCTTC
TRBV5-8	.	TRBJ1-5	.	CASSSPGLNQPQHF	TGTGCCAGCAGCTCACCGGGACTGAATCAGCCCCAGCATTTT
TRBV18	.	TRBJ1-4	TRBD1	CASSRMDRAFNEKLFF	TGTGCCAGCTCCCGCATGGACAGGGCCTTTAACGAAAAACTGTTTTTT
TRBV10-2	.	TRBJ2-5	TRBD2	CASSESGTLGLAGGQETQYF	TGCGCCAGCAGTGAGTCCGGGACACTTGGACTAGCGGGAGGACAAGAGACCCAGTACTTC
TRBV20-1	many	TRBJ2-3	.	CSARVRNTDTQYF	TGCAGTGCTAGAGTACGGAACACAGATACGCAGTATTTT
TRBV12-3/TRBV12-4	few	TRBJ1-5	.	CASSPLKPGDQPQHF	TGTGCCAGCAGTCCCCTCAAGCCAGGCGATCAGCCCCAGCATTTT
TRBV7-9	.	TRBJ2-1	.	CASVRGSSYNEQFF	TGTGCCAGCGTCAGGGGAAGCTCCTACAATGAGCAGTTCTTC
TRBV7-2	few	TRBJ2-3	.	CASSLGVGDTQYF	TGTGCCAGCAGCTTAGGGGTCGGAGATACGCAGTATTTT
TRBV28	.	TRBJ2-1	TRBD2	CASSLGSGSYEQFF	TGTGCCAGCAGTTTAGGTAGCGGGAGTTATGAGCAGTTCTTC
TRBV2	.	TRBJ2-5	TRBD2	CASSVSRSGVVQETQYF	TGTGCCAGCAGTGTCTCAAGAAGCGGGGTCGTTCAAGAGACCCAGTACTTC
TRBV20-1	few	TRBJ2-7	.	CSAIFQGREQYF	TGCAGTGCCATCTTTCAAGGGCGCGAGCAGTACTTC
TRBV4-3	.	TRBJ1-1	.	CASSQDIQGTEAFF	TGCGCCAGCAGCCAAGATATTCAGGGAACTGAAGCTTTCTTT
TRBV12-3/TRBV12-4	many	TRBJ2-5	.	CASSPRSNGETQYF	TGTGCCAGCAGTCCACGGAGCAATGGGGAGACCCAGTACTTC
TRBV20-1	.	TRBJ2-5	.	CSAKQGRDTVRTQYF	TGCAGTGCTAAACAGGGGCGGGATACAGTGAGGACCCAGTACTTC
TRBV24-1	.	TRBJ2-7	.	CATSDSDGDEQYF	TGTGCCACCAGTGATTCTGACGGCGACGAGCAGTACTTC
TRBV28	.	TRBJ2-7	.	CASSRRAREQYF	TGTGCCAGCAGTCGGAGGGCCCGGGAGCAGTACTTC
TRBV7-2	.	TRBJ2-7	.	CASSLTWGGQYF	TGTGCCAGCAGCCTAACCTGGGGTGGGCAGTACTTC
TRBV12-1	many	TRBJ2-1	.	CASPSKDEQFF	TGTGCCAGCCCCTCCAAGGATGAGCAGTTCTTC
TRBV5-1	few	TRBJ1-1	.	CASSLDRSATEAFF	TGCGCCAGCAGCCTCGACAGGTCGGCCACTGAAGCTTTCTTT
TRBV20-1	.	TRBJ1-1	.	CSADLGWDTEAFF	TGCAGTGCTGACCTCGGCTGGGATACTGAAGCTTTCTTT
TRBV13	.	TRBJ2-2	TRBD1	CASSPGTEGNGELFF	TGTGCCAGCAGCCCCGGGACAGAGGGAAACGGGGAGCTGTTTTTT
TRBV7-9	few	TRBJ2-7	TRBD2	CASSLNLGRGAINEQYF	TGTGCCAGCAGCCTAAATTTGGGGCGGGGGGCGATCAACGAGCAGTACTTC
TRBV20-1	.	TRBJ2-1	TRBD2	CSARAGTSDYNEQFF	TGCAGTGCTAGAGCGGGGACTAGCGACTACAATGAGCAGTTCTTC
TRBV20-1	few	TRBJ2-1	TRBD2	CSALAGGPYNEQFF	TGCAGTGCTTTAGCGGGAGGGCCTTACAATGAGCAGTTCTTC
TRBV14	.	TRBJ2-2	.	CASSQWSGLNTGELFF	TGTGCCAGCAGCCAATGGTCCGGGCTGAACACCGGGGAGCTGTTTTTT
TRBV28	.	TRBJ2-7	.	CASTDWSSYEQYF	TGTGCCAGCACCGACTGGAGCTCCTACGAGCAGTACTTC
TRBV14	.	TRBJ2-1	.	CASSQVPGGSYNEQFF	TGTGCCAGCAGCCAAGTCCCCGGAGGGTCCTACAATGAGCAGTTCTTC
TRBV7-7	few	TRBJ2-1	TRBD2	CASSLKTSDFANEQFF	TGTGCCAGCAGCCTTAAGACTAGCGATTTCGCCAATGAGCAGTTCTTC
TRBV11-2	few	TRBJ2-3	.	CASSLWGGSSTDTQYF	TGTGCCAGCAGCTTGTGGGGCGGGTCTAGCACAGATACGCAGTATTTT
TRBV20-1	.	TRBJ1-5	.	CSVRRGGNQPQHF	TGCAGTGTAAGGCGGGGAGGCAATCAGCCCCAGCATTTT
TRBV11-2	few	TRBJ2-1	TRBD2	CASSSGGIAGGSYNEQFF	TGTGCCAGCAGCTCAGGGGGCATAGCGGGAGGGTCCTACAATGAGCAGTTCTTC
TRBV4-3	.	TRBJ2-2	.	CASSQGRRAWTGELFF	TGCGCCAGCAGCCAAGGGAGGAGGGCGTGGACCGGGGAGCTGTTTTTT
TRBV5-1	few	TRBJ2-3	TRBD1	CASSPGQGLTPPTDTQYF	TGCGCCAGCAGCCCGGGACAGGGCTTAACACCACCTACAGATACGCAGTATTTT
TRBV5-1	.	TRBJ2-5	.	CASSIRPTQETQYF	TGCGCCAGCAGCATACGACCGACTCAAGAGACCCAGTACTTC
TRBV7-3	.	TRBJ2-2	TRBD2	CARMTTGTSEPGELFF	TGTGCCAGAATGACAACCGGGACTAGCGAGCCCGGGGAGCTGTTTTTT
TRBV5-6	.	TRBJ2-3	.	CASSFGQSDTQYF	TGTGCCAGCAGCTTCGGCCAGTCAGATACGCAGTATTTT